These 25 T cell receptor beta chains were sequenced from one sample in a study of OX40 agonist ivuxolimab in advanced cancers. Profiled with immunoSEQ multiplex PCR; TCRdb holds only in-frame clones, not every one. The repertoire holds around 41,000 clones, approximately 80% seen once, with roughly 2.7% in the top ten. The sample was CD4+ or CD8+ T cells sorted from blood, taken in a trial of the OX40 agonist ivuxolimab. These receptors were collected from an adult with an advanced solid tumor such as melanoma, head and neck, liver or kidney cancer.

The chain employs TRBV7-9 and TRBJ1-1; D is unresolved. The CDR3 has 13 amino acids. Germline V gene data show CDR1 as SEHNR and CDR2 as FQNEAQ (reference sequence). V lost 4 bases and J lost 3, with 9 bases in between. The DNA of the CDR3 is TGTGCCAGCAGCTCGGACGCAGACACTGAAGCTTTCTTT. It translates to CASSSDADTEAFF.

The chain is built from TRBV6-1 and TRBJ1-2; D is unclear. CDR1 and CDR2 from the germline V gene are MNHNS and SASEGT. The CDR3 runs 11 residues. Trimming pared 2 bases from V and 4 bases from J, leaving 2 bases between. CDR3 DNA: TGTGCCAGCAGTGAAATCTATGGCTACACCTTC. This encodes CASSEIYGYTF.

The CDR3 region has the DNA TGTGCCAGTACCCCATGGAACGATTCCCCGGACACTGAAGCTTTCTTT. Translating it yields CASTPWNDSPDTEAFF. This chain connects TRBV19 to TRBJ1-1; no firm D call. The V and J ends lost 7 bases and 3 bases respectively, with 21 bases between them. The germline CDR1 and CDR2 sequences are LNHDA and SQIVND (reference sequence). The CDR3 loop spans 16 amino acids.

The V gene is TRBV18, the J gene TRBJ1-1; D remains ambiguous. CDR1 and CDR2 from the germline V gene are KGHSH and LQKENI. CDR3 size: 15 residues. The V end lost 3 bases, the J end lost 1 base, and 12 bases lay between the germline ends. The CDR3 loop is CASSPTVESNTEAFF. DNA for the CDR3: TGTGCCAGCTCACCCACAGTGGAATCGAACACTGAAGCTTTCTTT.

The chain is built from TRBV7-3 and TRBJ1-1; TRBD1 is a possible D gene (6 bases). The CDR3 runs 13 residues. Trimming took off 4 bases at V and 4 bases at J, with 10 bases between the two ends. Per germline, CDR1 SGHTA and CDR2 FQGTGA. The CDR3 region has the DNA TGTGCCAGCAGCTCAACAGGGTTCACTGAAGCTTTCTTT. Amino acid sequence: CASSSTGFTEAFF.

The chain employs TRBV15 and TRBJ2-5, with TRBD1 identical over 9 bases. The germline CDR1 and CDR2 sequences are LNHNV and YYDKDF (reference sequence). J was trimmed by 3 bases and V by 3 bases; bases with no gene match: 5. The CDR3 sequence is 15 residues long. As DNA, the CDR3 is TGTGCCACCAGCAGGAACCGGGACAGGGAAGAGACCCAGTACTTC. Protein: CATSRNRDREETQYF.

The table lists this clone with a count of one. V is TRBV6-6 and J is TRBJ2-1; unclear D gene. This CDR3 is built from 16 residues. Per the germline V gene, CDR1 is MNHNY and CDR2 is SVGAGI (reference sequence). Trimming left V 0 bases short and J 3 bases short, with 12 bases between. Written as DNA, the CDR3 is TGTGCCAGCAGTTACTCGTGGCCCCCTTTCTACAATGAGCAGTTCTTC. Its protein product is CASSYSWPPFYNEQFF.

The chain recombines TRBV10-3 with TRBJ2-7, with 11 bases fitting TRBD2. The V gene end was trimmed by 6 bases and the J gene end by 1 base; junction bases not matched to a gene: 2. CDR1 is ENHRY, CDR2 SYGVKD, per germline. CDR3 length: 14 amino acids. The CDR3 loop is CAIRRLAGSYEQYF. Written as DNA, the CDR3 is TGTGCCATCAGAAGACTAGCGGGATCCTACGAGCAGTACTTC.

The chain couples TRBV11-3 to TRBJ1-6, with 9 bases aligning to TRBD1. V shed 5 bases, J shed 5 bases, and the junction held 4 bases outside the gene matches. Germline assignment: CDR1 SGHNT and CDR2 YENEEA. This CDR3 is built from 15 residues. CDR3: CASSGQGRHNSPLHF. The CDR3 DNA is TGTGCCAGCAGCGGACAGGGGAGGCATAATTCACCCCTCCACTTT.

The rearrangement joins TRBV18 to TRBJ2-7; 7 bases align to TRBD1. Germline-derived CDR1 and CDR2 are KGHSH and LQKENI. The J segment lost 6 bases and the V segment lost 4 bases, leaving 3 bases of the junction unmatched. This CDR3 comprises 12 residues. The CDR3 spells CASSQNRGEQYF. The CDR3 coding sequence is TGTGCCAGCTCACAGAACAGGGGCGAGCAGTACTTC.

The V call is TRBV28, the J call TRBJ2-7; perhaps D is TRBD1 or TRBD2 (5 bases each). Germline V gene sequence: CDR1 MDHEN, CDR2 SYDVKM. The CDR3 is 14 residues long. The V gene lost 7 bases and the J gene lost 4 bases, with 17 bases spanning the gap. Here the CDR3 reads CASKGTIPTYEQYF. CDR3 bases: TGTGCCAGCAAGGGGACCATCCCAACTTACGAGCAGTACTTC.

The CDR3 DNA sequence: TGTGCCATCAGGAGGACTAGCGGGACAAACGGGGAGCTGTTTTTT. Translated, it gives CAIRRTSGTNGELFF. V is TRBV10-3 and J is TRBJ2-2; the match to TRBD2 covers 12 bases. V shed 6 bases, J shed 7 bases, and the junction held 6 bases outside the gene matches. Germline V gives CDR1 ENHRY, CDR2 SYGVKD. The CDR3 consists of 15 residues.

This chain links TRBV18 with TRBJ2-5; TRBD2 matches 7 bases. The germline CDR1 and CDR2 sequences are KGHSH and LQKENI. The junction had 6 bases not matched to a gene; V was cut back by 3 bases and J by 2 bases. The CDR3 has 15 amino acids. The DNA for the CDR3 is TGTGCCAGCTCACCGCTACTAGCGCATCAAGAGACCCAGTACTTC. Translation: CASSPLLAHQETQYF.

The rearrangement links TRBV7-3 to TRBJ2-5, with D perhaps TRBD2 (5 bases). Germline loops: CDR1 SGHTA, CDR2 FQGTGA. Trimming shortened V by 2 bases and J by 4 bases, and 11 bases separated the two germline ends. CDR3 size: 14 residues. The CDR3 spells CASSLEGFRETQYF. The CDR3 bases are TGTGCCAGCAGCTTAGAGGGATTCCGAGAGACCCAGTACTTC.

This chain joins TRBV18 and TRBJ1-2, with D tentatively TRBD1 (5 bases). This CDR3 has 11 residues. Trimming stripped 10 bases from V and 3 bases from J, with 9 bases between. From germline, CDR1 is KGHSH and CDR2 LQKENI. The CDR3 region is CAIARDYGYTF. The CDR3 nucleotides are TGTGCCATCGCCAGGGACTATGGCTACACCTTC.

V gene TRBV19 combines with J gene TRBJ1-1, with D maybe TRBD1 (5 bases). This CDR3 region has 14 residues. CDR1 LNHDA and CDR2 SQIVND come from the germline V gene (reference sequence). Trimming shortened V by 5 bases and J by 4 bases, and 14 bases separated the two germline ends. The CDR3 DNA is TGTGCCAGTAGTGAGGGGCGCGGTAGCACTGAAGCTTTCTTT. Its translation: CASSEGRGSTEAFF. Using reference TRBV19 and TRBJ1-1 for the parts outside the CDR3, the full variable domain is DGGITQSPKYLFRKEGQNVTLSCEQNLNHDAMYWYRQDPGQGLRLIYYSQIVNDFQKGDIAEGYSVSREKKESFPLTVTSAQKNPTAFYLCASSEGRGSTEAFFGQGTRLTVV.

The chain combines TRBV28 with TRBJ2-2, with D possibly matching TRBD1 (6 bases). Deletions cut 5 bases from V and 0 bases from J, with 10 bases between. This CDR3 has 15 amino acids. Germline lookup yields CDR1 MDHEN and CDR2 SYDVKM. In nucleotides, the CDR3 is TGTGCCAGCAGTCCCCGGACAGCGAACACCGGGGAGCTGTTTTTT. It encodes CASSPRTANTGELFF.

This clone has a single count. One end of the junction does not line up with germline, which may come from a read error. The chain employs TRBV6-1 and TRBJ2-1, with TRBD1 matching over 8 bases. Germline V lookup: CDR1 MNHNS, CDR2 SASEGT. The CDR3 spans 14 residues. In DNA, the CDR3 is TGTGCCGGCAGTCAGGACAGGGTGACCAATGAGCAGTTCTTC. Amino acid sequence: CAGSQDRVTNEQFF.

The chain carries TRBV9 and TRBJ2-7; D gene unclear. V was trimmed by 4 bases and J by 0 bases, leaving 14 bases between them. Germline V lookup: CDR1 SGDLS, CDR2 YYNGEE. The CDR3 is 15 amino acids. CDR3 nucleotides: TGTGCCAGCAGCCCGATGGCGAGCCGCTCCTACGAGCAGTACTTC. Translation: CASSPMASRSYEQYF.

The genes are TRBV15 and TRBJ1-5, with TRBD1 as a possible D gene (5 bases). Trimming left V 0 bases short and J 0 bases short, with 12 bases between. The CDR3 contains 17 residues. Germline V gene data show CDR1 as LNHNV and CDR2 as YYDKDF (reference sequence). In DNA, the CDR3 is TGTGCCACCAGCAGAGATCGGGGACCGTTTAGCAATCAGCCCCAGCATTTT. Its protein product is CATSRDRGPFSNQPQHF. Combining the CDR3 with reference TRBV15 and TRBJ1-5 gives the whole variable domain DAMVIQNPRYQVTQFGKPVTLSCSQTLNHNVMYWYQQKSSQAPKLLFHYYDKDFNNEADTPDNFQSRRPNTSFCFLDIRSPGLGDTAMYLCATSRDRGPFSNQPQHFGDGTRLSIL.

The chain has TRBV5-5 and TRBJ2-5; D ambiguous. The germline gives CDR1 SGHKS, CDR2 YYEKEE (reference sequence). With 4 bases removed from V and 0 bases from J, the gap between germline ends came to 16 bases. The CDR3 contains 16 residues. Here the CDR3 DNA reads TGTGCCAGCAGCCCACCTGGAACTGCCCACCAAGAGACCCAGTACTTC. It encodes CASSPPGTAHQETQYF.

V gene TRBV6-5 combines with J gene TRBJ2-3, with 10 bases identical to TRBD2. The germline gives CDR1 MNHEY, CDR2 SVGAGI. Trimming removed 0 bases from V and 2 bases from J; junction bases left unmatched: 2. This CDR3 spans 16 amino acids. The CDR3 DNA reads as TGTGCCAGCAGTTACTCGGGACTAGCGTTCACAGATACGCAGTATTTT. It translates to CASSYSGLAFTDTQYF.

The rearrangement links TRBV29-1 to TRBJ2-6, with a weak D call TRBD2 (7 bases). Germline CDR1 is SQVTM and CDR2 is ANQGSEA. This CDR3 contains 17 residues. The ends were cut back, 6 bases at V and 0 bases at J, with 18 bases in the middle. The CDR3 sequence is CSVRGRHTLSGANVLTF. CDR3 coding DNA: TGCAGCGTGCGGGGGCGACATACCCTCTCTGGGGCCAACGTCCTGACTTTC.

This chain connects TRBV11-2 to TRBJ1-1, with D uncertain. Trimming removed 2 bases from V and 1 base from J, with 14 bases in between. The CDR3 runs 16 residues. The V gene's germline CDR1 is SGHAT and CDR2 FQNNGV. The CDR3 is CASSLTPGRKNTEAFF. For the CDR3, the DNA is TGTGCCAGCAGCTTAACCCCGGGGAGAAAGAACACTGAAGCTTTCTTT.

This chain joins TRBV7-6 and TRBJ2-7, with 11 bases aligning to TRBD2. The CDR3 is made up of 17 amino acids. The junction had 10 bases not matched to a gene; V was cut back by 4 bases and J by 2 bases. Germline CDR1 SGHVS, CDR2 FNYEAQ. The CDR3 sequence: CASSSLETSGAPYEQYF. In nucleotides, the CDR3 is TGTGCCAGCAGCTCACTCGAGACTAGCGGGGCGCCCTACGAGCAGTACTTC.